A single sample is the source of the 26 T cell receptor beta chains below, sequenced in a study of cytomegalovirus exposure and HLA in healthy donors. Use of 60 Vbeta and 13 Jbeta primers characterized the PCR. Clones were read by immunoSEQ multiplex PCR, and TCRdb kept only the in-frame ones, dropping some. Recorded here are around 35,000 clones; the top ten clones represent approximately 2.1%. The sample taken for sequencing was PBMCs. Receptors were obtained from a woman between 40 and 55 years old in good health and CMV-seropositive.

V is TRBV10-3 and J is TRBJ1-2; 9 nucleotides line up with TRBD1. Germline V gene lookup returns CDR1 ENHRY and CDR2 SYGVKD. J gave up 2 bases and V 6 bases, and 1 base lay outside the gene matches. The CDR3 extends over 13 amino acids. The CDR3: CAISGQGNYGYTF. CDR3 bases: TGTGCCATCAGCGGACAGGGGAACTATGGCTACACCTTC.

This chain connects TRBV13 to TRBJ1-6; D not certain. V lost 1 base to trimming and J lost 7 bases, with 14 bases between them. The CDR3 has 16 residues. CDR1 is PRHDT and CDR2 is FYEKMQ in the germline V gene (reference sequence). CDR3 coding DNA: TGTGCCAGCAGCTTAGTTCCGGGAATTGGCAATTCACCCCTCCACTTT. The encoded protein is CASSLVPGIGNSPLHF.

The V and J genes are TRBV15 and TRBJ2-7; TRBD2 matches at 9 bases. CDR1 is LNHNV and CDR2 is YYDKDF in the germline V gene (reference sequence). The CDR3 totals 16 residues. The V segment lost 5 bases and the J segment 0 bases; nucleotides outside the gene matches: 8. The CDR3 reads CATSATLAGSSYEQYF. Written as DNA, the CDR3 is TGTGCCACCAGCGCCACTCTAGCGGGGAGCTCCTACGAGCAGTACTTC. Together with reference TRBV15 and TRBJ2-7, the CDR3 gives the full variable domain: DAMVIQNPRYQVTQFGKPVTLSCSQTLNHNVMYWYQQKSSQAPKLLFHYYDKDFNNEADTPDNFQSRRPNTSFCFLDIRSPGLGDTAMYLCATSATLAGSSYEQYFGPGTRLTVT.

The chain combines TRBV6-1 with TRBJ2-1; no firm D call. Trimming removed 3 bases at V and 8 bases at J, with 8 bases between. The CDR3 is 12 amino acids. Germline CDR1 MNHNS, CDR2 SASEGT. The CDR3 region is CASSEGRYEQFF. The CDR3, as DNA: TGTGCCAGCAGTGAGGGCAGGTATGAGCAGTTCTTC.

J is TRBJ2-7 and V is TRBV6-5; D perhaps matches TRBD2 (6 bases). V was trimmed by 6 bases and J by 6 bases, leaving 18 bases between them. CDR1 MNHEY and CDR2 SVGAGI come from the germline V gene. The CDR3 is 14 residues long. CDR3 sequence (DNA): TGTGCCAGCAGGACTGACCTACTAGCAGCCGAGCAGTACTTC. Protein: CASRTDLLAAEQYF.

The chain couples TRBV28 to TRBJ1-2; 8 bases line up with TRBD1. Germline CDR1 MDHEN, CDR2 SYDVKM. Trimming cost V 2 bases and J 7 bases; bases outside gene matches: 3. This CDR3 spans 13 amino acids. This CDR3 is CASSLEDRAGYTF. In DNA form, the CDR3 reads TGTGCCAGCAGTTTAGAGGACAGGGCTGGCTACACCTTC.

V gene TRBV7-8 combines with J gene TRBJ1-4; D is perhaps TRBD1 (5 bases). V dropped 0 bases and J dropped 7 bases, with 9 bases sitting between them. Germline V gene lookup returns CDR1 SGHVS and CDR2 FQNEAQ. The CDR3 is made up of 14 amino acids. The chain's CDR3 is CASSLAPTGEKLFF. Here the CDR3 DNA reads TGTGCCAGCAGCTTAGCCCCCACAGGTGAAAAACTGTTTTTT.

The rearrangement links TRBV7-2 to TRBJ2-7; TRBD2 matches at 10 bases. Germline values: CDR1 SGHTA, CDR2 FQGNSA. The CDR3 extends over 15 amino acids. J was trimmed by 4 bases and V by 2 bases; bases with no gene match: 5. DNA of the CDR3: TGTGCCAGCAGCTTACAGGCTAGCGGGAGTTACGAGCAGTACTTC. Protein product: CASSLQASGSYEQYF.

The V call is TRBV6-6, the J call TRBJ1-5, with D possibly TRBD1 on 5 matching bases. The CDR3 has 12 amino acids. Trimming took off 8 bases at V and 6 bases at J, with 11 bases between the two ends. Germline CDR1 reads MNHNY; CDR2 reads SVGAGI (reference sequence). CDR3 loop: CASLGDSQPQHF. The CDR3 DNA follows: TGTGCCAGCCTAGGGGATAGTCAGCCCCAGCATTTT.

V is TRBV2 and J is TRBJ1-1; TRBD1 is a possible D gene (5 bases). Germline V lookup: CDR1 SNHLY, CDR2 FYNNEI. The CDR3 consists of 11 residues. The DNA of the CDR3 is TGTGCGTCACAGCAAGGGGAAAGAGCTTTCTTT. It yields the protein CASQQGERAFF.

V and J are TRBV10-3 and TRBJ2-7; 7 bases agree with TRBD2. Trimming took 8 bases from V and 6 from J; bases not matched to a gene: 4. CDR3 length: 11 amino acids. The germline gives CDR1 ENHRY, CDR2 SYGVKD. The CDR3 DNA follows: TGTGCCATCTTTGGGGGGGGCGAGCAGTACTTC. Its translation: CAIFGGGEQYF.

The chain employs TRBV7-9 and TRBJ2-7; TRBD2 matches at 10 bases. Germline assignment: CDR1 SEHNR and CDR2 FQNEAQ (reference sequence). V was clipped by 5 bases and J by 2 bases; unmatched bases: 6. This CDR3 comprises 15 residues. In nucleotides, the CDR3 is TGTGCCAGCAGCCCCGGGACTAGCGTAACCTACGAGCAGTACTTC. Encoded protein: CASSPGTSVTYEQYF. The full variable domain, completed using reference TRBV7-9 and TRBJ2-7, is DTGVSQNPRHKITKRGQNVTFRCDPISEHNRLYWYRQTLGQGPEFLTYFQNEAQLEKSRLLSDRFSAERPKGSFSTLEIQRTEQGDSAMYLCASSPGTSVTYEQYFGPGTRLTVT.

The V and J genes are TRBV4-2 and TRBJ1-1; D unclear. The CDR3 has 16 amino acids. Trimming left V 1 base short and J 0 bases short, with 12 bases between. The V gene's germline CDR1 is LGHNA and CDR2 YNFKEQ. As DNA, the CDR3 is TGTGCCAGCAGCCAAGTTCGGACTCTATTGAACACTGAAGCTTTCTTT. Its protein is CASSQVRTLLNTEAFF.

CDR3 in amino acids: CASSPTGRSYEQYF. The CDR3 bases are TGTGCCAGCAGCCCGACAGGACGTTCCTACGAGCAGTACTTC. The chain has TRBV7-2 and TRBJ2-7, with TRBD1 as a possible D gene (6 bases). V was pared by 5 bases and J by 1 base, with 12 bases between. Germline loops: CDR1 SGHTA, CDR2 FQGNSA. This CDR3 is 14 amino acids long. The complete variable domain, with remaining parts taken from reference TRBV7-2 and TRBJ2-7, reads GAGVSQSPSNKVTEKGKDVELRCDPISGHTALYWYRQSLGQGLEFLIYFQGNSAPDKSGLPSDRFSAERTGGSVSTLTIQRTQQEDSAVYLCASSPTGRSYEQYFGPGTRLTVT.

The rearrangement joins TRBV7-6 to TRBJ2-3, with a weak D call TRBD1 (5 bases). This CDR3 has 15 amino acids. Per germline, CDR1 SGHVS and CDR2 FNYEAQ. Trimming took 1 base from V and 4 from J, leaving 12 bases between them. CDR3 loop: CASSLGTMNPDTQYF. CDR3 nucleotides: TGTGCCAGCAGCTTAGGGACAATGAACCCAGATACGCAGTATTTT. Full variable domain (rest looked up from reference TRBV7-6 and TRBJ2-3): GAGVSQSPRYKVTKRGQDVALRCDPISGHVSLYWYRQALGQGPEFLTYFNYEAQQDKSGLPNDRFSAERPEGSISTLTIQRTEQRDSAMYRCASSLGTMNPDTQYFGPGTRLTVL.

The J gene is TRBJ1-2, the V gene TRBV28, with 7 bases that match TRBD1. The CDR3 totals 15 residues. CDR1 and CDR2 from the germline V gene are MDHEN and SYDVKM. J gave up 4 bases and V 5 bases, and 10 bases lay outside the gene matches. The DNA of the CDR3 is TGTGCCAGCAGTCCTACGGGACAGAATAGCTATGGCTACACCTTC. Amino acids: CASSPTGQNSYGYTF.

The CDR3 nucleotides read TGTGCCAGCAGCTTGGCAGTGGCAACTAATGAAAAACTGTTTTTT. Residues: CASSLAVATNEKLFF. The chain joins TRBV5-5 to TRBJ1-4; no firm D call. The germline V gene has CDR1 SGHKS and CDR2 YYEKEE (reference sequence). Trimming removed 0 bases at V and 0 bases at J, with 6 bases between. This CDR3 is built from 15 residues.

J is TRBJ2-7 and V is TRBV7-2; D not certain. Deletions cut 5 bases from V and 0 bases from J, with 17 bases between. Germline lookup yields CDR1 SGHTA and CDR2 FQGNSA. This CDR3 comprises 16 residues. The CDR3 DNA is TGTGCCAGCAGCCCCTATCCGGCGGTTTCCTCCTACGAGCAGTACTTC. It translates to CASSPYPAVSSYEQYF.

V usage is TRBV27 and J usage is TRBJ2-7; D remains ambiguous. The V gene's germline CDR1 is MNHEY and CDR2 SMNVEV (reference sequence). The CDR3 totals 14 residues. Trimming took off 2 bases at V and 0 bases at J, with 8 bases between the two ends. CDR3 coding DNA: TGTGCCAGCAGTTTAAAAGCGAACTCCTACGAGCAGTACTTC. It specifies CASSLKANSYEQYF.

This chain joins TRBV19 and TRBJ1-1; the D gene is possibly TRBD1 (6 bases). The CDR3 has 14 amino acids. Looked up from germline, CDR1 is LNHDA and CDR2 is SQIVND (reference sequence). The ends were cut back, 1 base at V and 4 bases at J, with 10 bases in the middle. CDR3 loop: CASSIALTGTEAFF. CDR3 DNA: TGTGCCAGTAGTATAGCTTTGACAGGCACTGAAGCTTTCTTT.

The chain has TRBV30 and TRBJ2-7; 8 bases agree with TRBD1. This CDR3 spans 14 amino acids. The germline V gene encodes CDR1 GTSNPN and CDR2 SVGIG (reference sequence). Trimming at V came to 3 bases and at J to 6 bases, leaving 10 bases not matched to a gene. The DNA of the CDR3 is TGTGCCTGGAGCCCGACAGGGGAGAGAGGCGAGCAGTACTTC. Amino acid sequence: CAWSPTGERGEQYF.

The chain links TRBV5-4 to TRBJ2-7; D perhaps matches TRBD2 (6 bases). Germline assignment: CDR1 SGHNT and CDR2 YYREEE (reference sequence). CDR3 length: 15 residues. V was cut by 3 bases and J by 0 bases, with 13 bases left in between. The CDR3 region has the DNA TGTGCCAGCAGCTCCGGGACTGGTGGCTCCTACGAGCAGTACTTC. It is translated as CASSSGTGGSYEQYF.

CDR3 nucleotides: TGTGCCACCAACCGATGGTCTGGACAGGGCAGTCCTGGGGAGCTGTTTTTT. Translation gives CATNRWSGQGSPGELFF. The chain recombines TRBV28 with TRBJ2-2; TRBD1 matches 8 bases. The V gene's germline CDR1 is MDHEN and CDR2 SYDVKM. The V segment lost 10 bases and the J segment 8 bases; nucleotides outside the gene matches: 21. The CDR3 is 17 residues long.

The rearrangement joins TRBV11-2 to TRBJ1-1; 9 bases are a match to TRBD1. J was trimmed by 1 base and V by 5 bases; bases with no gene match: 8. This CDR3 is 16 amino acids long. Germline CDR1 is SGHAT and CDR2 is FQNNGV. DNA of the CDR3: TGTGCCAGCAGCCCCCGGACAGGGGTTCCGAACACTGAAGCTTTCTTT. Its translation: CASSPRTGVPNTEAFF.

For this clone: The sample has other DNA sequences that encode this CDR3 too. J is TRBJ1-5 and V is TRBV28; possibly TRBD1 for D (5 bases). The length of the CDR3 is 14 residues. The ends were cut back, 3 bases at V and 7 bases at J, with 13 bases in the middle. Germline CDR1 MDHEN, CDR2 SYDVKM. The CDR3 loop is CASSFRGGGQPQHF. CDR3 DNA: TGTGCCAGCAGTTTCCGGGGGGGAGGGCAGCCCCAGCATTTT. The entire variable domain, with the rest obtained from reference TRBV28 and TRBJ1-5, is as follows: DVKVTQSSRYLVKRTGEKVFLECVQDMDHENMFWYRQDPGLGLRLIYFSYDVKMKEKGDIPEGYSVSREKKERFSLILESASTNQTSMYLCASSFRGGGQPQHFGDGTRLSIL.

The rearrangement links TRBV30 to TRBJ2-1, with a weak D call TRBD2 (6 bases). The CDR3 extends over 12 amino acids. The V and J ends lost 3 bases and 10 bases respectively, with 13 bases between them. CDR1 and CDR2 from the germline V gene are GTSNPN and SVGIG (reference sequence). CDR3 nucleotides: TGTGCCTGGAGCCGGGACTCTGGGGAGCAGTTCTTC. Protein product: CAWSRDSGEQFF. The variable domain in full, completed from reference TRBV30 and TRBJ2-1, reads SQTIHQWPATLVQPVGSPLSLECTVEGTSNPNLYWYRQAAGRGLQLLFYSVGIGQISSEVPQNLSASRPQDRQFILSSKKLLLSDSGFYLCAWSRDSGEQFFGPGTRLTVL.